A selection of T cell receptor beta chains follows, all from one sample in a study of blood T cell repertoires in COVID-19. Using immunoSEQ multiplex PCR, the repertoire was profiled, and TCRdb retains in-frame clones only, with some absent. Counted here are approximately 54,000 clones, over 90% occurring once; the ten biggest clones make up 3.5% to 5%. Input material: peripheral blood. The receptors come from a man between 45 and 60 years old with acute or convalescent COVID-19. CDR3s include the opening cysteine and the closing phenylalanine or tryptophan.

v_gene,j_gene,CDR3aa
TRBV9,TRBJ2-5,CASSVRTSAQETQYF
TRBV11-2,TRBJ1-3,CASSAGGLGGSGNTIYF
TRBV7-9,TRBJ2-1,CASSSQDRFPWVQFF
TRBV29-1,TRBJ2-3,CSVWTGGKADTQYF
TRBV2,TRBJ1-4,CASRARLGSNEKLFF
TRBV7-9,TRBJ1-6,CASSLQKYNSPLHF
TRBV29-1,TRBJ2-1,CSVEWQQNNEQFF
TRBV6-1,TRBJ2-1,CASRGEMEYNEQFF
TRBV6-5,TRBJ2-1,CASRRQGSYNEQFF
TRBV10-3,TRBJ1-5,CAIREASNQPQHF
TRBV4-1,TRBJ1-1,CASSQPKAGVGPGSTEAFF
TRBV10-3,TRBJ2-6,CAISIHGAGANVLTF
TRBV29-1,TRBJ1-1,CSVQGQMNTEAFF
TRBV29-1,TRBJ2-5,CSVEVRRGRQETQYF
TRBV24-1,TRBJ2-1,CATSDPGIFLGEQFF
TRBV6-6,TRBJ1-2,CASSAAGGYTF
TRBV3-1/TRBV3-2,TRBJ2-5,CASSQDHNFQETQYF
TRBV18,TRBJ2-3,CASSQDRGRADTQYF
TRBV7-9,TRBJ2-7,CASSLNIGGEIDEQYF
TRBV19,TRBJ2-7,CASSIAQREYEQYF
TRBV9,TRBJ2-1,CASSLGTGSGNEQFF
TRBV3-1/TRBV3-2,TRBJ1-1,CASSPNKGATEAFF
TRBV7-8,TRBJ1-2,CASSSPGASLNYGYTF
TRBV12-5,TRBJ2-7,CASGLGGGGYDEQYF
TRBV30,TRBJ1-1,CAWSQTHQAFF
TRBV29-1,TRBJ1-2,CSVEGGDGYTF
TRBV5-6,TRBJ2-1,CASSYRVAAPFNEQFF
TRBV19,TRBJ2-6,CASSAWDSGSSGANVLTF
TRBV5-6,TRBJ1-5,CASSLTKGGYQPQHF
TRBV4-1,TRBJ2-7,CASSQDFQGSYEQYF
TRBV18,TRBJ2-1,CASSPGQAPPFNEQFF
TRBV2,TRBJ2-1,CASPQGLAGSNEQFF
TRBV18,TRBJ1-2,CASSRYGQEANYGYTF
TRBV13,TRBJ1-1,CASSLRPWTGGVTEAFF
TRBV29-1,TRBJ1-2,CSVEEQGIILYGYTF
TRBV19,TRBJ1-6,CASRAQTGDSPLHF
TRBV3-1/TRBV3-2,TRBJ1-2,CASSQGAAPLNYGYTF
TRBV24-1,TRBJ1-2,CATSDPDSPSSGYTF
TRBV5-1,TRBJ2-3,CASTVGGPGDTQYF
TRBV19,TRBJ2-3,CASAPPWAGNTDTQYF
TRBV27,TRBJ1-5,CASSSSDSSNQPQHF
TRBV27,TRBJ1-5,CASSSPTGTGLNQPQHF